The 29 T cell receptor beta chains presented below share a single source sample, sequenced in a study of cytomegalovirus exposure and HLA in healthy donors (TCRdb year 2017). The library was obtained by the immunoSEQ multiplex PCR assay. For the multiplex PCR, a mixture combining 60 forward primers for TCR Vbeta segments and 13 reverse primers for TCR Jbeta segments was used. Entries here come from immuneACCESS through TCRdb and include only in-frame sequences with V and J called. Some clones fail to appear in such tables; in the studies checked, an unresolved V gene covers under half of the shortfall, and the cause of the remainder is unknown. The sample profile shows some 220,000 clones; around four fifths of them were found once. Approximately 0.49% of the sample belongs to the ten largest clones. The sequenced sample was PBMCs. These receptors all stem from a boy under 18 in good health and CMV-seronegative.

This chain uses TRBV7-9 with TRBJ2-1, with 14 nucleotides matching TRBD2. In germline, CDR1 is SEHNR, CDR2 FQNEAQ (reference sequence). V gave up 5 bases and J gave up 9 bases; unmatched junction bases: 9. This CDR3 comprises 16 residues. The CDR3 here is CASSPPGTSGSVEQFF. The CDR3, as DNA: TGTGCCAGCAGCCCTCCAGGGACTAGCGGGAGCGTTGAGCAGTTCTTC.

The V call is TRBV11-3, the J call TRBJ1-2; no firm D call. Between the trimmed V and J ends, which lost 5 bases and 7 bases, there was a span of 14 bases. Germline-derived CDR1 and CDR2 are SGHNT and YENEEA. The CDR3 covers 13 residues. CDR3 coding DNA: TGTGCCAGCAGCCCAGCGGTGAGCGGTGGCTACACCTTC. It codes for CASSPAVSGGYTF.

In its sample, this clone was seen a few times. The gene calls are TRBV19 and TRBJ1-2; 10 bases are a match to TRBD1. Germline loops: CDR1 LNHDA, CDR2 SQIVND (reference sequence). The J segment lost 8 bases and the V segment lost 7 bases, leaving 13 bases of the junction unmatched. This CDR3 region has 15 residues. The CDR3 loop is CASTTSEWTGGGYTF. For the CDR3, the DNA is TGTGCCAGTACCACTTCGGAGTGGACAGGGGGAGGCTACACCTTC.

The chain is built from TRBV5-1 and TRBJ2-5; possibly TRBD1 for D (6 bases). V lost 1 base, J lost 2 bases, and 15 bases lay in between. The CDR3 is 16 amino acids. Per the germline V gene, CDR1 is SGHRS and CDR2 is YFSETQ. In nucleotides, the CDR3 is TGCGCCAGCAGCTTGTTCGGAACAGGGCGTCAAGAGACCCAGTACTTC. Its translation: CASSLFGTGRQETQYF.

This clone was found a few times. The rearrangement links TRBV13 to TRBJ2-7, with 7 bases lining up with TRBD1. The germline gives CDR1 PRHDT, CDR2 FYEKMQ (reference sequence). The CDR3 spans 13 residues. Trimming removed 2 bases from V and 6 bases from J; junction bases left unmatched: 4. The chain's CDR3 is CASSLRGGSEQYF. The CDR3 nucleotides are TGTGCCAGCAGCTTACGAGGGGGCTCCGAGCAGTACTTC. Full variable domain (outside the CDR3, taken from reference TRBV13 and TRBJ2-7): AAGVIQSPRHLIKEKRETATLKCYPIPRHDTVYWYQQGPGQDPQFLISFYEKMQSDKGSIPDRFSAQQFSDYHSELNMSSLELGDSALYFCASSLRGGSEQYFGPGTRLTVT.

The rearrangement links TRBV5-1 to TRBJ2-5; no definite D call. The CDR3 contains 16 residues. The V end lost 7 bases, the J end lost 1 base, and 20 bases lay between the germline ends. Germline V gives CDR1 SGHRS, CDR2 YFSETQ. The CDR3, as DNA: TGCGCCAGCTCGTCGGCAGGATTAAGTACCCAAGAGACCCAGTACTTC. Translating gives CASSSAGLSTQETQYF.

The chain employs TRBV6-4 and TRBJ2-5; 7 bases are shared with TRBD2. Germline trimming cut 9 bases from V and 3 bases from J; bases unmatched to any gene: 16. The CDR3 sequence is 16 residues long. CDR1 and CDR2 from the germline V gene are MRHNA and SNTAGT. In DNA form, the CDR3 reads TGTGCCAGGGACGCTGCTTGGCTAGCGGTAAAAGAGACCCAGTACTTC. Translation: CARDAAWLAVKETQYF.

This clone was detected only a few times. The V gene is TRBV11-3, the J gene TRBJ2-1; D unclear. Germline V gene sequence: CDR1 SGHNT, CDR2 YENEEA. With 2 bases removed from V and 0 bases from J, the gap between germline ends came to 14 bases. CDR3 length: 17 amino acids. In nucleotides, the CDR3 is TGTGCCAGCAGCTTAAGCCCCGCGGTGAGCTCCTACAATGAGCAGTTCTTC. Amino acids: CASSLSPAVSSYNEQFF.

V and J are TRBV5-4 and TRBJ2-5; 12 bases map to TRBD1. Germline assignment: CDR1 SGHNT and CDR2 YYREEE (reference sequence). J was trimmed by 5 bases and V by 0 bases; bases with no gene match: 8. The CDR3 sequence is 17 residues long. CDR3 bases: TGTGCCAGCAGCTTGGGGCCGGGACAGGGGGCGTGGGAGACCCAGTACTTC. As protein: CASSLGPGQGAWETQYF.

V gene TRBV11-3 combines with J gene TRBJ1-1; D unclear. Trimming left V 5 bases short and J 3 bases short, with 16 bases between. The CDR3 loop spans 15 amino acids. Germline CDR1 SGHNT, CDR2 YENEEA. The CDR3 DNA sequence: TGTGCCAGCAGCCCGCGACCCGACGGGGACACTGAAGCTTTCTTT. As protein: CASSPRPDGDTEAFF.

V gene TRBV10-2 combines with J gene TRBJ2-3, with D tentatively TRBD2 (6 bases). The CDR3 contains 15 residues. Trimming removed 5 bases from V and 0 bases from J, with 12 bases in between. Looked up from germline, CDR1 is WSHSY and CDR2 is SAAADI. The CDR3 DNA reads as TGCGCCAGCAGTTCGACTAGAACTAGCACAGATACGCAGTATTTT. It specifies CASSSTRTSTDTQYF.

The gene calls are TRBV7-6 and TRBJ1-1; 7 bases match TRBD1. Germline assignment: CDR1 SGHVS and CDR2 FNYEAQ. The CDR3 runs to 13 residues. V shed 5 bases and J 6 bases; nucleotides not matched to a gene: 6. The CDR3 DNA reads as TGTGCCAGCAGCCTAGGAGGGGGCGCTGAAGCTTTCTTT. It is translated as CASSLGGGAEAFF.

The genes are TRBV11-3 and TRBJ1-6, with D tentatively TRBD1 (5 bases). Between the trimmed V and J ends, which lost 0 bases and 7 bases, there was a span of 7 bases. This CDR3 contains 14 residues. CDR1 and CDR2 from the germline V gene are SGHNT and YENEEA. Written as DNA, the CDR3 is TGTGCCAGCAGCTTAGAGGGACTCAATTCACCCCTCCACTTT. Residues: CASSLEGLNSPLHF.

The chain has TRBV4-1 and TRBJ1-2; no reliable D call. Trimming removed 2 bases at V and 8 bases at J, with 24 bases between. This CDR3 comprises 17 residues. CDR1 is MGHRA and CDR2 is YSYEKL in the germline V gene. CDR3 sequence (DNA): TGCGCCAGCAGCCAATTAACCAGCGGACTACGCACGGGGGGCTACACCTTC. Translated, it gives CASSQLTSGLRTGGYTF.

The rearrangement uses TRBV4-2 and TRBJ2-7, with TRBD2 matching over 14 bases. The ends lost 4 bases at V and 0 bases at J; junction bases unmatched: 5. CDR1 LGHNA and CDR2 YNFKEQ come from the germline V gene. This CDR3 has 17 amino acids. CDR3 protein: CASSRTSGGTNSYEQYF. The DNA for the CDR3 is TGTGCCAGCAGCCGGACTAGCGGGGGGACCAACTCCTACGAGCAGTACTTC.

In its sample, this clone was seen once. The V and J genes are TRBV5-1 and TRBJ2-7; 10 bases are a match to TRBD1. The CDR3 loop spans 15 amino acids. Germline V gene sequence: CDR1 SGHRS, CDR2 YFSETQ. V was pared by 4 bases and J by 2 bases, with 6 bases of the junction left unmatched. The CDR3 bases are TGCGCCAGCAGCGTCCCGGGACAGGGGACCTACGAGCAGTACTTC. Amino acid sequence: CASSVPGQGTYEQYF. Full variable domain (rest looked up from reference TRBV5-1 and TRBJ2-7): KAGVTQTPRYLIKTRGQQVTLSCSPISGHRSVSWYQQTPGQGLQFLFEYFSETQRNKGNFPGRFSGRQFSNSRSEMNVSTLELGDSALYLCASSVPGQGTYEQYFGPGTRLTVT.

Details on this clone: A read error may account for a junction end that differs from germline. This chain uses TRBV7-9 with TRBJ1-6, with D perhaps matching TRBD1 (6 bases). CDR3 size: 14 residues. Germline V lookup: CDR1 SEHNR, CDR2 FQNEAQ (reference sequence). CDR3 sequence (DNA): TGTTCCAGCAGCCCATGGGACACCGATTCACCCCTCCACTTT. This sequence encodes CSSSPWDTDSPLHF.

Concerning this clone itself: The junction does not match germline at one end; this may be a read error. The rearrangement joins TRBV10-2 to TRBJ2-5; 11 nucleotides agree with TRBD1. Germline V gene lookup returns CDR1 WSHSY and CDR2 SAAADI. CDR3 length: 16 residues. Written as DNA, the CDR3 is TGCGCCGGCAGTGTGGACAGGGGGCACTTTCAAGAGACCCAGTACTTC. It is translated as CAGSVDRGHFQETQYF.

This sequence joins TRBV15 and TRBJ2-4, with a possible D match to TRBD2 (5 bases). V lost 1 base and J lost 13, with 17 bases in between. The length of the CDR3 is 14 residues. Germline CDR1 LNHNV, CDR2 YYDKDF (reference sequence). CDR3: CATSRGGVLGRQYF. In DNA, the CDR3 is TGTGCCACCAGCAGAGGCGGAGTACTAGGTAGGCAGTACTTC.

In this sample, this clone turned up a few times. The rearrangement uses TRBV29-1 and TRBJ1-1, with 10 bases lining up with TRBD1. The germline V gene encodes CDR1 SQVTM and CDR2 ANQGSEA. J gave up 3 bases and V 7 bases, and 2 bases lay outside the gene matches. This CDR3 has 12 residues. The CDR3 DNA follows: TGCAGCGGCGGACAGGGGGACACTGAAGCTTTCTTT. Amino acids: CSGGQGDTEAFF.

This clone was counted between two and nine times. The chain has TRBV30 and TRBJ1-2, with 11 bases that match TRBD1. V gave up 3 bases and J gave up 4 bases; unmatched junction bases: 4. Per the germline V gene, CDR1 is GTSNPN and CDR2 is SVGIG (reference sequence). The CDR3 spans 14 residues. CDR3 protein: CAWSPDRGLYGYTF. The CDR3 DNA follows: TGTGCCTGGAGCCCGGACAGGGGGCTCTATGGCTACACCTTC.

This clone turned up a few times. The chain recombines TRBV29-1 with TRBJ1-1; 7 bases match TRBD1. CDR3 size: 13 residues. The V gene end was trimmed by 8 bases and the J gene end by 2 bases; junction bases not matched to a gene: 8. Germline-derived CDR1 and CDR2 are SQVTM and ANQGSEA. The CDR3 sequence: CSHSGTVNTEAFF. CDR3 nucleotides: TGCAGCCATTCCGGGACAGTTAACACTGAAGCTTTCTTT.

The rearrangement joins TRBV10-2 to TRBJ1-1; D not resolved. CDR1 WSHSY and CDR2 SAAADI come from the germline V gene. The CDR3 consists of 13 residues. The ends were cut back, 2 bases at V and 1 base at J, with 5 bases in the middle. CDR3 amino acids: CASSEQENTEAFF. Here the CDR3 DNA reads TGCGCCAGCAGTGAGCAGGAGAACACTGAAGCTTTCTTT.

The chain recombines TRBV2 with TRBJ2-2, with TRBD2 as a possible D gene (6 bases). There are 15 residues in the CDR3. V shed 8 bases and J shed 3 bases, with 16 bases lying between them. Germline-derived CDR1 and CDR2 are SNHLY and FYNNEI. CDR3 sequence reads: CASALEGGHTGELFF. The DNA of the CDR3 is TGTGCCAGCGCGTTGGAGGGCGGCCACACCGGGGAGCTGTTTTTT.

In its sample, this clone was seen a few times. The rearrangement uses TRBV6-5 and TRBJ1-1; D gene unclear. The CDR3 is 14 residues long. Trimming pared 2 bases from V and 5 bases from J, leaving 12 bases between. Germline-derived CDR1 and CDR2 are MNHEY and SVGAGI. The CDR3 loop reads CASSYGIGGTEAFF. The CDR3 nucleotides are TGTGCCAGCAGTTACGGGATTGGAGGAACTGAAGCTTTCTTT.

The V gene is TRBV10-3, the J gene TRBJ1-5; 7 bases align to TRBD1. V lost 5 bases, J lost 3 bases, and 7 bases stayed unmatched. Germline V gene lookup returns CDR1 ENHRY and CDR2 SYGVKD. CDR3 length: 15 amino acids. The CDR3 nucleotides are TGTGCCATCAGTCCTACAGACAGGGACAATCAGCCCCAGCATTTT. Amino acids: CAISPTDRDNQPQHF.

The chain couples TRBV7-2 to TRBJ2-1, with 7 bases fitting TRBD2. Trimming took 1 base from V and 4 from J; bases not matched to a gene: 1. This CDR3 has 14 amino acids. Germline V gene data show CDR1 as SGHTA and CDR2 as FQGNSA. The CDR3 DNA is TGTGCCAGCAGCTTAGGGGGGGGTTACAATGAGCAGTTCTTC. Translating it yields CASSLGGGYNEQFF.

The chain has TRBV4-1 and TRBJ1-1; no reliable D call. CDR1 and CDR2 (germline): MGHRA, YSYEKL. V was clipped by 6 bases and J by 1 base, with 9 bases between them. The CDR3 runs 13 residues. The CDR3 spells CASRRRGNTEAFF. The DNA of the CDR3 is TGCGCCAGCAGACGTAGAGGGAACACTGAAGCTTTCTTT.

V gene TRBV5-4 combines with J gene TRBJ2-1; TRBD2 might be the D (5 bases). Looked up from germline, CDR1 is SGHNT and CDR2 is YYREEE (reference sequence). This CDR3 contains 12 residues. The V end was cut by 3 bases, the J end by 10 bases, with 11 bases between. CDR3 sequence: CASSSWTEEQFF. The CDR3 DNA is TGTGCCAGCAGCTCCTGGACTGAGGAGCAGTTCTTC.